The present T cell receptor beta chain was sequenced within a study of molecular identifiers for immune sequencing clone quantification. The CDR3 length is 15 residues. V gave up 5 bases and J gave up 0 bases; unmatched junction bases: 6. Germline V CDR1 and CDR2: PRHDT, FYEKMQ (reference sequence). In its sample, this clonotype was seen many times. Each CDR3 protein is one row after TCRdb ran MiXCR on the PCR reads. The sample has fewer than 350,000 distinct CDR3 sequences; over 20% are singletons. The sample was naive CD8+ T cells from blood, with Jurkat cell RNA spiked in. Subset reported: FACS-sorted CD8+CD4-CCR7+CD45RA+ naive T cells. This receptor was obtained from a human donor in good health. Some libraries in this study had Jurkat cell RNA spiked in. This rearrangement joins TRBV13 to TRBJ1-1, with 7 bases matching TRBD1. The CDR3 sequence is CASSGGDSMNTEAFF. The CDR3 DNA reads TGTGCCAGCAGCGGCGGGGACAGCATGAACACTGAAGCTTTCTTT.